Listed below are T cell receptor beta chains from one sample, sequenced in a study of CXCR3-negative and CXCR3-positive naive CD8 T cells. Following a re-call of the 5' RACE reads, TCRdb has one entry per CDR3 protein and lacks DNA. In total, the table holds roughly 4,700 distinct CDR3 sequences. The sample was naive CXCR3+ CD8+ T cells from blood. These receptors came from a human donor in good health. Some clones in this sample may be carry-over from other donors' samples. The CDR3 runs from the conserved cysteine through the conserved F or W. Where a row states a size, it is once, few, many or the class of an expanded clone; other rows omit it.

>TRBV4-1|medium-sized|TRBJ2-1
CASSERTSGRMHEQFF
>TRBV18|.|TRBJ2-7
CASSPWDRTYEQYF
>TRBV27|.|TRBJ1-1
CGSSLSRNGPLTEAFF
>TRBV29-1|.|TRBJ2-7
CSVEGKGTYEQYF
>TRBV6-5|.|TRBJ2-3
CASSYKAMGADTQYF
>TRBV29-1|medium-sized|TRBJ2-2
CSVVERDRGGTGELFF
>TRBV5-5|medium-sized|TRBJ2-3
CASSLGNTDTQYF
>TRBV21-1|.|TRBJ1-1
CASSTHQWEDRVGATEAFF
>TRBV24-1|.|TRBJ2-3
CATAPSGRTTDTQYF
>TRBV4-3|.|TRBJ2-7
CASSPWSGSGSEQYF
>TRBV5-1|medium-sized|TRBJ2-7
CASSFPGHSYEQYF
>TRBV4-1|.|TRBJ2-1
CASSYTLGTGSNEQFF
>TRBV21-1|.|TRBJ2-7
CASSNRTISYEQYF
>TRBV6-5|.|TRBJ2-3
CASSYYLGETDTQYF
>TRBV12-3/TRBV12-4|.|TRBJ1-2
CASSLLGQPNYGYTF
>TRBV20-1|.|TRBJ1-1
CSARRRLNTEAFF
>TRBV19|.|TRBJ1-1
CATVMNTEAFF
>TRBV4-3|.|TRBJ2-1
CASSHGSSYNEQFF
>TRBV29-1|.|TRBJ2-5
CSVVGTDRAETQYF
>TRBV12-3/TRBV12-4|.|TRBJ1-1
CASSVQGSFTEAFF
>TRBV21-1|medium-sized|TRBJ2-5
CASRKGTVQETQYF
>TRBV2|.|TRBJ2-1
CASSEEFQIEFF
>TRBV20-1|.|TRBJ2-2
CSAPGRAKNTGELFF
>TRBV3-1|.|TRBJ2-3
CASSLGAGRNTQYF
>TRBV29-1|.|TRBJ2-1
CSARGTSGRSEQFF
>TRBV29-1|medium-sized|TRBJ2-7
CSTIPGEGPLGEQYF
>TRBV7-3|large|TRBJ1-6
CASSFDGGSPLHF
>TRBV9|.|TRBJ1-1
CASSRRPGQMNTEAFF
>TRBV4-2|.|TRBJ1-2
CASSPETTGGRYYGYTF
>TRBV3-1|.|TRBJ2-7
CASSQTGGGYEQYF
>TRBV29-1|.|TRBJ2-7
CSGEKTIRKGYEQYF